Following are 5 T cell receptor beta chains from one sample sequenced in a study of a mutant IDH1 vaccine in newly diagnosed glioma. No antigen has been assigned to these receptors. This sample's time point: week 11, during vaccination. Mutant IDH1 20-mer peptide, at 300 ug, made up each vaccine dose, with topical imiquimod. TCRdb keeps only in-frame clones here, not all; method: immunoSEQ multiplex PCR. This table holds 110,000 or so clones, 85% to 90% found once. Here the sequenced sample was PBMCs, taken from a glioma patient whose treatment included an IDH1 peptide vaccine. The receptors come from a woman between 50 and 59 years old with glioma.

The table lists this clone with a count of one. The J gene is TRBJ1-5, the V gene TRBV2; D gene unclear. Trimming removed 2 bases at V and 2 bases at J, with 7 bases between. The CDR3 length is 14 residues. The germline CDR1 and CDR2 sequences are SNHLY and FYNNEI. The CDR3 DNA is TGTGCCAGCAGTGAACCGTGGGGCAATCAGCCCCAGCATTTT. Its translation: CASSEPWGNQPQHF.

This clone was recorded once. CDR3 loop: CASSPGAANTGELFF. As DNA, the CDR3 is TGTGCCAGCAGCCCGGGCGCCGCGAACACCGGGGAGCTGTTTTTT. This chain uses TRBV11-3 with TRBJ2-2, with D unresolved. CDR1 is SGHNT and CDR2 is YENEEA in the germline V gene. V shed 5 bases and J shed 0 bases, with 10 bases lying between them. The CDR3 spans 15 residues.

This clone appeared once. The rearrangement links TRBV6-6 to TRBJ2-7; no clear D gene. Germline values: CDR1 MNHNY, CDR2 SVGAGI (reference sequence). V was cut by 2 bases and J by 2 bases, with 10 bases left in between. This CDR3 spans 14 amino acids. As DNA, the CDR3 is TGTGCCAGCAGTTACCGGACGGGCCCCTACGAGCAGTACTTC. Its translation is CASSYRTGPYEQYF.

The chain employs TRBV6-5 and TRBJ1-2, with D possibly being TRBD1 (5 bases). From germline, CDR1 is MNHEY and CDR2 SVGAGI. The V end lost 2 bases, the J end lost 3 bases, and 13 bases lay between the germline ends. The CDR3 length is 15 residues. The CDR3 DNA is TGTGCCAGCAGTTACCTCGGAGGGGCGCACTATGGCTACACCTTC. It is translated as CASSYLGGAHYGYTF.

The chain has TRBV6-6 and TRBJ1-2, with a possible D match to TRBD1 (6 bases). Deletions cut 1 base from V and 4 bases from J, with 16 bases between. The length of the CDR3 is 16 residues. CDR1 is MNHNY and CDR2 is SVGAGI in the germline V gene (reference sequence). In DNA, the CDR3 is TGTGCCAGCAGTTACTATTCGATGGGGGGCGGCTATGGCTACACCTTC. As protein: CASSYYSMGGGYGYTF.